The 14 T cell receptor beta chains in this list originate from one sample, sequenced in a study of blood T cells in healthy people across ages. A second PCR of about 6 to 11 cycles used a sample-barcoded 5' primer and a J-beta primer mix. TCRdb itself ran the 5' RACE reads through MiXCR, one entry per CDR3 protein. This sample carries about 760,000 distinct CDR3 sequences, more than 50% of them seen once, and the ten largest clones take roughly 24%. What was sequenced was blood. All receptors derive from a man aged 40-55 years in good health.

This clonotype was counted a few times. The rearrangement joins TRBV27 to TRBJ2-3, with 12 bases aligning to TRBD1. V lost 5 bases and J lost 2; bases outside the gene matches: 11. The CDR3 consists of 18 residues. Looked up from germline, CDR1 is MNHEY and CDR2 is SMNVEV (reference sequence). The CDR3 sequence is CASSQLPGQGAYTDTQYF. Written as DNA, the CDR3 is TGTGCCAGCAGTCAATTACCGGGACAGGGGGCATACACAGATACGCAGTATTTT.

This clonotype came up once. The chain joins TRBV7-9 to TRBJ2-7; TRBD1 matches 9 bases. Germline assignment: CDR1 SEHNR and CDR2 FQNEAQ (reference sequence). V lost 5 bases, J lost 0 bases, and 8 bases stayed unmatched. The CDR3 sequence is 16 residues long. CDR3 nucleotide sequence: TGTGCCAGCAGCGGACGGGACAGGGCCCCCTCCTACGAGCAGTACTTC. Translation: CASSGRDRAPSYEQYF.

The rearrangement links TRBV7-8 to TRBJ2-4, with 8 bases fitting TRBD1. The J call may be in error: the DNA end matches TRBJ2-7 better. Germline CDR1 SGHVS, CDR2 FQNEAQ. The CDR3 has 15 residues. The chain's CDR3 is CASSFGQGRTYEQYF. The CDR3 DNA reads as TGTGCCAGCAGCTTTGGACAGGGAAGGACCTACGAGCAGTACTTC.

This clonotype was seen a few times. The chain employs TRBV29-1 and TRBJ2-1; 10 nucleotides line up with TRBD1. The V segment lost 3 bases and the J segment 3 bases; nucleotides outside the gene matches: 17. The CDR3 runs 19 residues. CDR1 and CDR2 (germline): SQVTM, ANQGSEA. The CDR3 sequence: CSVEGQGPLSGSDYNEQFF. In nucleotides, the CDR3 is TGCAGCGTTGAGGGACAGGGGCCTTTGTCTGGTAGCGACTACAATGAGCAGTTCTTC.

This chain's CDR3 is CASSGGQRSEQYF. In nucleotides, the CDR3 is TGTGCCAGCAGCGGGGGACAGAGAAGCGAGCAGTACTTC. The chain carries TRBV9 and TRBJ2-7; 7 bases agree with TRBD1. The germline gives CDR1 SGDLS, CDR2 YYNGEE. With 3 bases clipped from V and 6 bases from J, the junction kept 6 bases outside the gene matches. This CDR3 is built from 13 residues.

CDR3 in DNA: TGCAGTGCTAATCACGGCGAGCCTCGCACAGATACGCAGTATTTT. Its translation: CSANHGEPRTDTQYF. The chain combines TRBV20-1 with TRBJ2-3; D not resolved. Germline values: CDR1 DFQATT, CDR2 SNEGSKA (reference sequence). The CDR3 runs 15 residues. Trimming cost V 4 bases and J 1 base, with 15 bases left between them.

The genes are TRBV28 and TRBJ2-4; 7 bases align to TRBD1. Germline CDR1 reads MDHEN; CDR2 reads SYDVKM. This CDR3 region has 14 residues. V lost 7 bases to trimming and J lost 5 bases; unmatched junction nucleotides: 8. The CDR3 DNA sequence: TGTGCCAGCAAACTACAGGGGTCCCAAAACATTCAGTACTTC. Encoded protein: CASKLQGSQNIQYF.

This chain connects TRBV4-3 to TRBJ2-1, with D hard to call. V was pared by 0 bases and J by 3 bases, with 9 bases between. The CDR3 has 15 residues. Germline V gene lookup returns CDR1 LGHNA and CDR2 YSLEER. This CDR3 reads CASSQDRRGYNEQFF. CDR3 bases: TGCGCCAGCAGCCAAGATAGACGCGGCTACAATGAGCAGTTCTTC.

The V gene is TRBV27, the J gene TRBJ1-1; D possibly corresponds to TRBD1 (5 bases). This CDR3 contains 14 residues. Germline CDR1 reads MNHEY; CDR2 reads SMNVEV (reference sequence). Trimming pared 5 bases from V and 6 bases from J, leaving 16 bases between. CDR3: CASSVRQGKAEAFF. As DNA, the CDR3 is TGTGCCAGCAGTGTTAGGCAGGGAAAGGCTGAAGCTTTCTTT.

The CDR3 bases are TGTGCCAGCAGTTTCTCCCGGACTAGCGGGATATACGAGCAGTACTTC. This translates into CASSFSRTSGIYEQYF. The chain joins TRBV27 to TRBJ2-7; 12 bases align to TRBD2. J lost 4 bases, V lost 3 bases, and 7 bases had no gene match. Germline V gene data show CDR1 as MNHEY and CDR2 as SMNVEV (reference sequence). This CDR3 is 16 amino acids long.

V usage is TRBV7-3 and J usage is TRBJ2-7, with D unresolved. The CDR3 is made up of 13 amino acids. The germline V gene has CDR1 SGHTA and CDR2 FQGTGA. Trimming pared 4 bases from V and 7 bases from J, leaving 14 bases between. CDR3 bases: TGTGCCAGCAGCTCTGGCCCGGGCTTGGAGCAGTACTTC. Residues: CASSSGPGLEQYF.

This clonotype was observed a few times. The chain has TRBV7-9 and TRBJ1-2; D perhaps matches TRBD1 (5 bases). The CDR3 covers 12 residues. The germline V gene has CDR1 SEHNR and CDR2 FQNEAQ (reference sequence). The V gene lost 5 bases and the J gene lost 8 bases, with 12 bases spanning the gap. The CDR3 spells CASSEDRRGYTF. As DNA, the CDR3 is TGTGCCAGCAGCGAAGACAGAAGGGGCTACACCTTC.

This clonotype was seen a handful of times. The chain uses TRBV20-1 and TRBJ1-1; 9 positions agree with TRBD1. The germline V gene has CDR1 DFQATT and CDR2 SNEGSKA (reference sequence). This CDR3 is 14 amino acids long. The J segment lost 4 bases and the V segment lost 6 bases, leaving 9 bases of the junction unmatched. CDR3 nucleotides: TGCAGTGCGGCCCCGGGACAGGGAAGCACTGAAGCTTTCTTT. Protein: CSAAPGQGSTEAFF.

This clonotype was observed a handful of times. The chain joins TRBV9 to TRBJ2-5; tentatively, D is TRBD1 (6 bases). Between the trimmed V and J ends, which lost 1 base and 5 bases, there was a span of 18 bases. Germline V gives CDR1 SGDLS, CDR2 YYNGEE. This CDR3 has 16 residues. The chain's CDR3 is CASSVWLGATGETQYF. The CDR3, as DNA: TGTGCCAGCAGCGTATGGTTGGGGGCCACCGGGGAGACCCAGTACTTC.